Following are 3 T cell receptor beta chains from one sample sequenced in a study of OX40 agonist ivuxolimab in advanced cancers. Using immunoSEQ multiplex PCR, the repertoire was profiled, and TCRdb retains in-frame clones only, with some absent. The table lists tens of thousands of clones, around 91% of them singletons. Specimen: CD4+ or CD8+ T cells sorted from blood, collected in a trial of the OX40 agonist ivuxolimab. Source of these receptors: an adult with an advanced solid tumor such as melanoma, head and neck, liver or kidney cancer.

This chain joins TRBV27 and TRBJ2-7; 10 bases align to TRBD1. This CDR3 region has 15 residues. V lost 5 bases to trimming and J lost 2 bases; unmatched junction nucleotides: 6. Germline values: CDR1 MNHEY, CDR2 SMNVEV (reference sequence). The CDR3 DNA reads TGTGCCAGCAGTCCTCCCGGGACAGGGGCCTACGAGCAGTACTTC. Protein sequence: CASSPPGTGAYEQYF.

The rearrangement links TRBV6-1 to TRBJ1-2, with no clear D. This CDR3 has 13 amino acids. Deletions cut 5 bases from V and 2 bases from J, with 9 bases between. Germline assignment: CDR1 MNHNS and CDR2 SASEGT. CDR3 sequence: CASSNDVNYGYTF. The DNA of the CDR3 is TGTGCCAGCAGTAATGACGTAAACTATGGCTACACCTTC.

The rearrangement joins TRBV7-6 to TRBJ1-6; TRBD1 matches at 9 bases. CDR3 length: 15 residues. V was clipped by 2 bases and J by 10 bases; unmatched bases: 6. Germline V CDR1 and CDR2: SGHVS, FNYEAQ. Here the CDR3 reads CASSLMGQGGSPLHF. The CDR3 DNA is TGTGCCAGCAGCTTAATGGGACAGGGCGGCTCACCCCTCCACTTT.